This T cell receptor (beta chain) is drawn from a study of identical twins. Germline V gives CDR1 DFQATT, CDR2 SNEGSKA (reference sequence). The CDR3 is 14 residues long. Trimming cost V 6 bases and J 8 bases; bases outside gene matches: 9. cDNA carried unique molecular identifiers, and a universal primer site was added by template switching. TCRdb itself ran the 5' RACE reads through MiXCR, one entry per CDR3 protein. The data hold around 490,000 distinct CDR3 sequences, with 20% to 25% observed a single time. Another study also made use of these data, one on yellow fever vaccine responses in identical twins.

The sequencing input was CD4+ T cells sorted from blood. The chain joins TRBV20-1 to TRBJ2-2, with 10 nucleotides matching TRBD2. The clonotype was recovered from a woman aged 18-29 years in good health. CDR3 sequence (DNA): TGCAGTGCGATAACTAGCGGGACGGCAGGGGAGCTGTTTTTT. Protein product: CSAITSGTAGELFF.